This is a list of T cell receptor beta chains from one sample in a study of blood T cell repertoires in COVID-19. The assay was immunoSEQ multiplex PCR, and TCRdb's table has in-frame clones only and misses some. The data show fewer than 300,000 clones, about 83% seen once. The specimen was peripheral blood. These receptors originate from a man aged 80 or over with acute or convalescent COVID-19. Both conserved end residues are part of each CDR3. The D gene is left open where the match is weak. Clone size appears in some rows only: once, few, many, or a class for an expanded clone.

NA	TRBV2	NA	TRBJ1-6	TGTGCCAGCAAGGTGCAGGCCAGCTCCTATAATTCACCCCTCCACTTT	CASKVQASSYNSPLHF
NA	TRBV5-8	NA	TRBJ1-2	TGTGCCAGCAGCTTGGCCGGGTGGGGCGCGGACTATGGCTACACCTTC	CASSLAGWGADYGYTF
NA	TRBV7-2	NA	TRBJ2-1	TGTGCCAGCAGCTTATTAGGGGCCTTGTACAATGAGCAGTTCTTC	CASSLLGALYNEQFF
once	TRBV28	TRBD1	TRBJ2-7	TGTGCCAGCAGTTTTCTGTTAGGGACAGCCTCCTACGAGCAGTACTTC	CASSFLLGTASYEQYF
NA	TRBV1	NA	TRBJ2-3	TGCACCAGCAGCCAACCAAGGTCTGGTAGCGGGGACAGCACAGATACGCAGTATTTT	CTSSQPRSGSGDSTDTQYF
once	TRBV7-2	NA	TRBJ1-5	TGTGCCAGCAGCCTAGGCGGGGGCAATCAGCCCCAGCATTTT	CASSLGGGNQPQHF
NA	TRBV21-1	NA	TRBJ1-2	TGTGCCAGCAGCAAAGGGGACAGGCGATACTATGGCTACACCTTC	CASSKGDRRYYGYTF
NA	TRBV11-2	TRBD1	TRBJ2-5	TGTGCCAGCAGCTTAGATCGGGACAGGGGGGGAGAGACCCAGTACTTC	CASSLDRDRGGETQYF
NA	TRBV5-1	NA	TRBJ1-2	TGCGCCAGCAGTTTTGACAGTACCTATGGCTACACCTTC	CASSFDSTYGYTF
NA	TRBV21-1	NA	TRBJ1-2	TGTGCCAGCAGCAAAAGGGGGGGGCCGGATGGCTACACCTTC	CASSKRGGPDGYTF
NA	TRBV30	NA	TRBJ1-5	TGTGCCTGGAGGAGGGGGAACAATCAGCCCCAGCATTTT	CAWRRGNNQPQHF
NA	TRBV3-1/TRBV3-2	NA	TRBJ1-1	TGTGCCAGCAGCCAAGATAGGGGCAGCACAGCTTTCTTT	CASSQDRGSTAFF
NA	TRBV5-4	TRBD2	TRBJ2-1	TGTGCCAGCAGCCCGTCGACTAGCGGATTGACTTACAATGAGCAGTTCTTC	CASSPSTSGLTYNEQFF
NA	TRBV21-1	NA	TRBJ2-3	TGTGCCACCCGGGGTACGCAGTATTTT	CATRGTQYF
few	TRBV7-9	TRBD1	TRBJ2-5	TGTGCCAGCAGCCCCTTCTCAGGGGGCCAAGAGACCCAGTACTTC	CASSPFSGGQETQYF